This T cell receptor (beta chain) was identified during a study of CD8+ T cells in alopecia areata. The wider study: Twice daily, treated patients received 5 to 10 mg of oral tofacitinib. Findings and caveats of the study: For baseline CD8+ expansion, any link to response stays uncertain with one nonresponder.

The treatment is: oral pan-JAK inhibitor, 5-10 mg twice daily. This clone was observed many times. Its antigen remains unidentified. V was cut by 8 bases and J by 2 bases, with 16 bases left in between. Germline assignment: CDR1 LNHDA and CDR2 SQIVND (reference sequence). This CDR3 comprises 14 residues. Reverse transcription of extracted RNA yielded cDNA, which provided the sequencing template. The method was immunoSEQ multiplex PCR; TCRdb's version includes in-frame clones alone and lacks a portion of them. The sample records 150,000 to 250,000 clones, 58% being singletons. The receptor comes from a human donor with alopecia areata. This material consisted of CD4+ T cells sorted from blood, taken at week 24, from a patient treated with tofacitinib. J is TRBJ2-7 and V is TRBV19, with TRBD2 as a possible D gene (6 bases). CDR3 region: CASSSVGGPYEQYF. DNA of the CDR3: TGTGCCAGTTCTTCGGTGGGAGGCCCCTACGAGCAGTACTTC.